This section outlines one TCR beta chain sequence together with its context. Its antigen is unknown. This sample is drawn from a study of vaccination effects on CD4 cells after COVID-19. About the study: The study sampled a couple of convalescent patients 16 days and one week before vaccination.

Antigen-specific CD4+ T cells were expanded with viral peptide pools in the ViraFEST assay before sequencing. The culture ran for approximately 10 days before CD4+ T cells were isolated. By PCR, the person was confirmed to have had SARS-CoV-2 infection between March and December 2020. They grew some 1.9 million PBMC in each well, adding about 9.5 IU/ml IL-2 and 10 ug/ml peptides. Half-medium changes using IL-2 medium occurred on days 3 and 7. Sequencing used immunoSEQ multiplex PCR; TCRdb keeps in-frame clones, though not all of them. The profile shows 40,000 or so clones, around 70% of them singletons. Material: CD4+ T cells from PBMCs cultured with a peptide pool, obtained before COVID-19 vaccination. This clonotype was sampled from a human donor who had a prior SARS-CoV-2 infection.

CDR3 in amino acids: CASSLQRGRTDTQYF. The CDR3 DNA is TGTGCCAGCAGCTTACAGCGGGGGCGCACAGATACGCAGTATTTT. The chain combines TRBV7-9 with TRBJ2-3, with TRBD2 matching 8 bases. CDR1 and CDR2 from the germline V gene are SEHNR and FQNEAQ (reference sequence). This CDR3 spans 15 amino acids. V was pared by 2 bases and J by 1 base, with 2 bases of the junction left unmatched.